One T cell receptor beta chain is described in this entry. Its target is not known. Sequencing was performed with immunoSEQ multiplex PCR; in TCRdb, only in-frame clones are kept and a portion is missing. This table has 15,000 to 20,000 clones, approximately 73% appearing once. These data come from a study of tumor-infiltrating lymphocytes in localized non-small cell lung cancer. On the study more broadly: Each patient gave resected tumor and non-adjacent uninvolved lung tissue. Study-wide results and limits: Recurrence-free survival showed no association with tumor T-cell fraction.

Trimming removed 6 bases from V and 4 bases from J; junction bases left unmatched: 9. The CDR3 covers 16 residues. Germline V gene lookup returns CDR1 MNHNY and CDR2 SVGAGI (reference sequence). The sequence derives from a human donor with non-small cell lung cancer. The sample was lung tumor tissue. This chain uses TRBV6-6 with TRBJ2-3; 11 positions agree with TRBD2. DNA of the CDR3: TGTGCCAGCAGAGGGACTAGCGGCTTCCAGTCAGATACGCAGTATTTT. Translation: CASRGTSGFQSDTQYF.